This section outlines one T cell receptor beta chain sequence together with its context. These data come from a study of regulatory T cells in long-lasting Graves disease. Specified time point: newly diagnosed GD, antithyroid drugs for less than 3 months. RNA extracted from PBMCs served as the sequencing template. Roughly 9.9-milliliter peripheral blood samples went into EDTA tubes. This CDR3 region has 13 residues. The ends were cut back, 0 bases at V and 8 bases at J, with 8 bases in the middle. The germline V gene has CDR1 MGHRA and CDR2 YSYEKL. Through Arm-PCR of CDR3 regions and iRepertoire HTBI primers, TCR beta libraries were built. One entry per CDR3 protein results from TCRdb running MiXCR on the multiplex PCR reads. This table has some 320,000 distinct CDR3 sequences, 15% to 20% appearing once.

The receptor's source is a female donor with Graves disease. The specimen comprised peripheral blood mononuclear cells (PBMCs), sampled at new diagnosis, from a patient treated with antithyroid drugs. The J gene is TRBJ2-1, the V gene TRBV4-1; D is ambiguous. CDR3 loop: CASSQDDSYEQFF. The DNA of the CDR3 is TGCGCCAGCAGCCAAGATGATAGTTATGAGCAGTTCTTC.